This T cell receptor beta chain came from a study of T cell responses to AZD1222 COVID-19 vaccine. Here immunoSEQ multiplex PCR was the method, and the copy in TCRdb shows in-frame clones only, minus some. The sample yields 160,000 or so clones, around nine tenths seen once. This clonotype was obtained from an adult in good health. Specimen: peripheral blood, collected on day 0 of AZD1222 vaccination.

CDR3 sequence reads: CASSRPGQDYNEQFF. CDR3 in DNA: TGTGCCAGCAGCCGGCCGGGACAGGACTACAATGAGCAGTTCTTC. This rearrangement joins TRBV7-2 to TRBJ2-1, with 8 bases aligning to TRBD1. V was pared by 5 bases and J by 3 bases, with 6 bases of the junction left unmatched. Germline V gene sequence: CDR1 SGHTA, CDR2 FQGNSA. The CDR3 extends over 15 amino acids.